Listed here are 23 T cell receptor beta chains from one sample, sequenced in a study of regulatory T cells. Regarding the study as a whole: In CD3G-deficient patients, conventional CD4+ T cells were enriched for hydrophobic CDR3 residues at positions 6 and 7.

These receptors have no known antigen. The PCR used 52 TRBV and 13 TRBJ primers. Sequencing was performed with immunoSEQ multiplex PCR; in TCRdb, only in-frame clones are kept and a portion is missing. Among approximately 37,000 clones listed, about nine tenths were seen once. The specimen was conventional CD4+ T cells sorted from blood. The receptors shown here come from a young adult with CD3G deficiency.

This chain joins TRBV30 and TRBJ2-7; no reliable D call. The V gene's germline CDR1 is GTSNPN and CDR2 SVGIG (reference sequence). Trimming shortened V by 2 bases and J by 0 bases, and 5 bases separated the two germline ends. The CDR3 sequence is 12 residues long. CDR3 in DNA: TGTGCCTGGAGTAGTACCTCCTACGAGCAGTACTTC. Residues: CAWSSTSYEQYF.

The chain combines TRBV28 with TRBJ1-1; no reliable D call. Trimming took off 6 bases at V and 1 base at J, with 15 bases between the two ends. This CDR3 is 15 amino acids long. Germline V gene sequence: CDR1 MDHEN, CDR2 SYDVKM. The CDR3 bases are TGTGCCAGCAGGAAAAGGCTCCGGAAGAACACTGAAGCTTTCTTT. Translation: CASRKRLRKNTEAFF.

The rearrangement joins TRBV6-5 to TRBJ1-4, with 8 nucleotides matching TRBD1. CDR3 size: 13 residues. The trim removed 2 bases at V and 11 bases at J, leaving 4 bases unmatched. Per the germline V gene, CDR1 is MNHEY and CDR2 is SVGAGI. The CDR3 loop is CASSYPRGRKLFF. The CDR3 DNA reads as TGTGCCAGCAGTTACCCCAGGGGGCGGAAACTGTTTTTT.

The chain couples TRBV18 to TRBJ2-1; D gene uncertain. Germline assignment: CDR1 KGHSH and CDR2 LQKENI. V shed 4 bases and J shed 10 bases, with 14 bases lying between them. This CDR3 contains 13 residues. The CDR3 DNA reads TGTGCCAGCTCACTAGTCTCGGGTACGGAGCAGTTCTTC. Translated, it gives CASSLVSGTEQFF.

V usage is TRBV7-8 and J usage is TRBJ2-6; no clear D. V was shortened by 5 bases and J by 3 bases, with 8 bases between the two germline ends. Germline CDR1 SGHVS, CDR2 FQNEAQ. The CDR3 totals 14 residues. As DNA, the CDR3 is TGTGCCAGCAGCCTACTCGTTGGGGCCAACGTCCTGACTTTC. Its translation: CASSLLVGANVLTF.

The chain couples TRBV11-2 to TRBJ2-6, with unresolved D. The V gene's germline CDR1 is SGHAT and CDR2 FQNNGV. This CDR3 region has 16 residues. The V end lost 4 bases, the J end lost 3 bases, and 13 bases lay between the germline ends. The CDR3 DNA reads TGTGCCAGCAGCTCGACTGGCGGTGATGGGGCCAACGTCCTGACTTTC. Amino acids: CASSSTGGDGANVLTF.

This clone was seen just once. The chain couples TRBV6-1 to TRBJ2-7, with D possibly being TRBD1 or TRBD2 (7 bases each). The length of the CDR3 is 15 residues. Germline V gives CDR1 MNHNS, CDR2 SASEGT. The germline V and J ends were trimmed by 6 bases and 5 bases, with 20 bases remaining between them. The CDR3 nucleotides are TGTGCCAGCAGGACAGGGCGGCGGGGAGGGGACGAGCAGTACTTC. Its translation is CASRTGRRGGDEQYF.

V usage is TRBV6-1 and J usage is TRBJ1-5, with a tentative D call TRBD1 (6 bases). The CDR3 sequence is 13 residues long. CDR1 and CDR2 from the germline V gene are MNHNS and SASEGT. Trimming stripped 6 bases from V and 9 bases from J, with 15 bases between. The CDR3 bases are TGTGCCAGCAGCCTGGAGGGGGGAGGGCCCCAGCATTTT. Residues: CASSLEGGGPQHF.

The chain joins TRBV10-3 to TRBJ2-3, with unresolved D. The CDR3 is 14 residues long. Germline V gene sequence: CDR1 ENHRY, CDR2 SYGVKD. Trimming took 0 bases from V and 6 from J, leaving 10 bases between them. The DNA for the CDR3 is TGTGCCATCAGTGAGTCTCAGCTTCAGGATACGCAGTATTTT. Its protein product is CAISESQLQDTQYF.

The chain joins TRBV19 to TRBJ2-2; D not resolved. The CDR3 is 16 amino acids. Germline CDR1 and CDR2: LNHDA and SQIVND (reference sequence). V dropped 1 base and J dropped 0 bases, with 9 bases sitting between them. CDR3: CASSIAADSNTGELFF. In DNA form, the CDR3 reads TGTGCCAGTAGTATAGCGGCAGACTCGAACACCGGGGAGCTGTTTTTT.

The chain recombines TRBV11-2 with TRBJ2-7; D gene unclear. The CDR3 has 13 amino acids. Trimming took off 5 bases at V and 0 bases at J, with 8 bases between the two ends. The germline V gene encodes CDR1 SGHAT and CDR2 FQNNGV. CDR3 amino acids: CASSLSNSYEQYF. CDR3 sequence (DNA): TGTGCCAGCAGCCTCTCCAACTCCTACGAGCAGTACTTC.

This chain links TRBV10-3 with TRBJ1-2, with 7 bases lining up with TRBD1. Germline assignment: CDR1 ENHRY and CDR2 SYGVKD. This CDR3 is built from 12 residues. V lost 5 bases to trimming and J lost 4 bases; unmatched junction nucleotides: 1. The CDR3 coding sequence is TGTGCCATCAGTCAGGGGGGCTATGGCTACACCTTC. Residues: CAISQGGYGYTF.

The rearrangement uses TRBV19 and TRBJ2-5; D is ambiguous. Trimming left V 4 bases short and J 4 bases short, with 7 bases between. Germline V gene data show CDR1 as LNHDA and CDR2 as SQIVND (reference sequence). The CDR3 spans 12 residues. CDR3 amino acids: CASSKRGETQYF. CDR3 in DNA: TGTGCCAGTAGTAAACGCGGAGAGACCCAGTACTTC. The full variable domain, in which reference TRBV19 and TRBJ2-5 provide the parts outside the CDR3, is DGGITQSPKYLFRKEGQNVTLSCEQNLNHDAMYWYRQDPGQGLRLIYYSQIVNDFQKGDIAEGYSVSREKKESFPLTVTSAQKNPTAFYLCASSKRGETQYFGPGTRLLVL.

This chain joins TRBV6-1 and TRBJ2-7; D possibly corresponds to TRBD2 (6 bases). Per the germline V gene, CDR1 is MNHNS and CDR2 is SASEGT. This CDR3 has 14 residues. V lost 3 bases to trimming and J lost 9 bases, with 18 bases between them. CDR3 coding DNA: TGTGCCAGCAGTGATTGGACGGGAGTCGGCGGGCAGTACTTC. This sequence encodes CASSDWTGVGGQYF.

V is TRBV7-2 and J is TRBJ2-3; D not certain. With 5 bases removed from V and 6 bases from J, the gap between germline ends came to 12 bases. The CDR3 consists of 13 residues. Looked up from germline, CDR1 is SGHTA and CDR2 is FQGNSA. CDR3 protein: CASSPGRWDTQYF. In DNA, the CDR3 is TGTGCCAGCAGCCCAGGACGGTGGGATACGCAGTATTTT.

The CDR3 is CASQLPGHTIYF. The DNA of the CDR3 is TGTGCCAGCCAATTACCGGGACACACCATATATTTT. The rearrangement uses TRBV28 and TRBJ1-3; the D gene is possibly TRBD1 (5 bases). Germline loops: CDR1 MDHEN, CDR2 SYDVKM. The CDR3 extends over 12 amino acids. V was trimmed by 8 bases and J by 8 bases, leaving 13 bases between them.

The chain joins TRBV7-6 to TRBJ2-7; tentatively, D is TRBD1 or TRBD2 (5 bases each). With 5 bases removed from V and 5 bases from J, the gap between germline ends came to 16 bases. The germline V gene encodes CDR1 SGHVS and CDR2 FNYEAQ. The CDR3 runs 14 residues. Here the CDR3 reads CASSLGGPWDEQYF. CDR3 bases: TGTGCCAGCAGCCTTGGGGGACCATGGGACGAGCAGTACTTC.

V usage is TRBV5-1 and J usage is TRBJ2-1; D might be TRBD2 (7 bases). The V end lost 1 base, the J end lost 6 bases, and 14 bases lay between the germline ends. Germline V lookup: CDR1 SGHRS, CDR2 YFSETQ. The CDR3 consists of 15 residues. The CDR3 nucleotides are TGCGCCAGCAGCTTGTTTGGGGGAGGGGGCAATGAGCAGTTCTTC. Amino acids: CASSLFGGGGNEQFF.

This chain connects TRBV28 to TRBJ2-1, with a possible D match to TRBD2 (6 bases). The length of the CDR3 is 13 residues. In germline, CDR1 is MDHEN, CDR2 SYDVKM. Trimming took off 6 bases at V and 8 bases at J, with 14 bases between the two ends. The CDR3 here is CASSAGGPDEQFF. As DNA, the CDR3 is TGTGCCAGCAGCGCCGGAGGGCCGGATGAGCAGTTCTTC.

This chain connects TRBV7-9 to TRBJ2-5, with TRBD2 matching over 11 bases. The CDR3 has 16 amino acids. Germline V CDR1 and CDR2: SEHNR, FQNEAQ (reference sequence). The V gene end was trimmed by 0 bases and the J gene end by 5 bases; junction bases not matched to a gene: 5. Here the CDR3 DNA reads TGTGCCAGCAGCTTAGCCGGGACTAGCGGTGGGGAGACCCAGTACTTC. It codes for CASSLAGTSGGETQYF.

The chain joins TRBV5-1 to TRBJ1-1, with D unclear. Germline V gives CDR1 SGHRS, CDR2 YFSETQ. The CDR3 is 15 residues long. The V gene lost 4 bases and the J gene lost 4 bases, with 17 bases spanning the gap. The CDR3 sequence: CASSPGGGRGTEAFF. The CDR3 DNA follows: TGCGCCAGCAGCCCGGGCGGAGGAAGAGGCACTGAAGCTTTCTTT.

This clone rates as medium-sized. The genes are TRBV6-1 and TRBJ1-2; D may be TRBD1 (5 bases). The CDR3 contains 12 residues. Germline V gene sequence: CDR1 MNHNS, CDR2 SASEGT. Trimming removed 5 bases at V and 7 bases at J, with 11 bases between. The CDR3 sequence is CASSPSGAGYTF. The CDR3 DNA sequence: TGTGCCAGCAGTCCAAGTGGGGCTGGCTACACCTTC.

This rearrangement joins TRBV28 to TRBJ2-7; TRBD2 matches at 7 bases. This CDR3 contains 16 residues. V shed 8 bases, J shed 5 bases, and the junction held 18 bases outside the gene matches. The germline CDR1 and CDR2 sequences are MDHEN and SYDVKM. In nucleotides, the CDR3 is TGTGCCAGCTGGTCCGGGCAGGGAGGGGCTTTCAACGAGCAGTACTTC. This codes for CASWSGQGGAFNEQYF.